This is a list of T cell receptor beta chains from one sample in a study of regulatory T cells in long-lasting Graves disease. TCRdb reprocessed the multiplex PCR reads via MiXCR and lists one record per CDR3 protein. There are about 440,000 distinct CDR3 sequences in the sample; less than 20% occur only once, and over 8.5% lies in the top ten. The same data also contributed to another study, on T cells in Graves' hyperthyroidism and ophthalmopathy.

The source was peripheral blood mononuclear cells (PBMCs), collected at new diagnosis, from a patient treated with antithyroid drugs. These receptors all stem from a woman aged 25 to 45 with Graves disease. The conserved cysteine and the conserved F or W are not part of the CDR3 here. Rows may omit the clone size; those that give it use once, few, many or a size class.

j_gene	v_gene	abundance	CDR3aa
TRBJ2-1	TRBV19	.	ASRTRGVDEQF
TRBJ2-5	TRBV6-1	many	ASLTKRETQY
TRBJ1-2	TRBV7-9	many	ASSLVPGAENYGYT
TRBJ2-7	TRBV6-2/TRBV6-3	many	ASTTGSYEQY
TRBJ2-7	TRBV3-1	many	ASSQDVGSYEQY
TRBJ2-1	TRBV7-8	few	ASSLPGSWDNEQF
TRBJ2-2	TRBV29-1	.	SGGLTGELF
TRBJ2-7	TRBV15	few	ATSRDRADEQY
TRBJ1-5	TRBV5-1	many	ASSLWPHSNQPQH
TRBJ2-7	TRBV11-2	many	ASSARGSSGALSYEQY
TRBJ2-5	TRBV18	many	ASSGEVEETQY
TRBJ1-5	TRBV20-1	few	SARIEPDSNQPQH
TRBJ2-5	TRBV29-1	many	SVEDLGGPRETQY
TRBJ2-1	TRBV7-8	few	ASTSSGRGYNEQF
TRBJ2-1	TRBV20-1	many	SARTLAGGGNEQF
TRBJ1-6	TRBV28	.	ASSLSGPGAGGANVYNSPLH
TRBJ2-5	TRBV27	many	ASSWGGLGPKETQY
TRBJ2-1	TRBV24-1	many	ATSDLPGGTYNEQF
TRBJ1-1	TRBV11-2	many	ASSSTGTGATEAF
TRBJ2-7	TRBV10-3	few	AISDRARDGHEQY
TRBJ1-1	TRBV4-3	many	ASSPAGGTEAF
TRBJ1-5	TRBV19	.	ASSFTVSNQPQH
TRBJ2-4	TRBV29-1	.	SAGQGANIQY